This TCR beta chain was captured by sequencing in a study of resident and recirculating memory T cells in vitiligo. Study findings and constraints: Clonality differed among vitiligo lesions, with no unique dominant clone.

Patients had to be free of confetti depigmentation, indicating active vitiligo. Patients who had received treatment within the previous three months were excluded. The data were produced by immunoSEQ multiplex PCR, yet TCRdb's version contains in-frame clones alone and is incomplete. The sample carries tens of thousands of clones, roughly 94% recorded once. In the case of this clone: Its antigen is as yet unknown.

V gave up 7 bases and J gave up 12 bases; unmatched junction bases: 14. Per germline, CDR1 SGHAT and CDR2 FQNNGV. The CDR3 has 17 amino acids. The rearrangement uses TRBV11-2 and TRBJ2-6; 14 positions agree with TRBD2. Sequencing was performed on blood. This TCR came from a male donor with vitiligo. The CDR3 protein is CASTKGKGLAGELVLTF. The CDR3 nucleotides read TGTGCCAGCACCAAGGGGAAGGGACTAGCGGGAGAGCTCGTCCTGACTTTC.